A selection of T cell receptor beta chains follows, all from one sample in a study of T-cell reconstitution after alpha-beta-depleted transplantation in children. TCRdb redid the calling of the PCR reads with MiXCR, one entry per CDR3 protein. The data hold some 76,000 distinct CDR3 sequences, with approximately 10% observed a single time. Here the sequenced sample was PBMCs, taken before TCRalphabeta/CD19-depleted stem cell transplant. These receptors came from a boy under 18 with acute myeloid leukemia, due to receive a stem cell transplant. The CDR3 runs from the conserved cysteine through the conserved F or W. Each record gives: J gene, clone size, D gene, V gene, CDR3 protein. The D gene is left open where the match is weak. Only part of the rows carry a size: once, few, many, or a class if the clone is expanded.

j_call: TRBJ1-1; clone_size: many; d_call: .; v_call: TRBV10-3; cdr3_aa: CAISENSLNTEAFF
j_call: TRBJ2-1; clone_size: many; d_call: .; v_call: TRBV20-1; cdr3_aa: CSANGGGRAYNEQFF
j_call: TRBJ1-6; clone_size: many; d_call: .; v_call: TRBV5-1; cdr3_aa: CASSQVRESPLHF
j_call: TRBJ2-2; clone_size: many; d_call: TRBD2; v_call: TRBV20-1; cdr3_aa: CSATPSGRDTGELFF
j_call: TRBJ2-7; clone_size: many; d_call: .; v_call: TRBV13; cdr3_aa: CASSLSFRGTNSYEQYF
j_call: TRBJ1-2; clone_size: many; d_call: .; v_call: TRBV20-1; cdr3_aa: CSPYGSSEWYGYTF
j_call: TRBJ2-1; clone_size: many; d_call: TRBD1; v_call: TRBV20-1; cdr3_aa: CSAPRLPGQGVENEQFF
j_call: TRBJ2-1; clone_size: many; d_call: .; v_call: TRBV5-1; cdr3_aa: CASTPTQGPYNEQFF
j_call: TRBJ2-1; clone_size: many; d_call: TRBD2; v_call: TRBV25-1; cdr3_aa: CASSESKAGGRNEQFF
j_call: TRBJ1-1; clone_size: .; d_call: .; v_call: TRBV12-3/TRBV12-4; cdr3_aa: CASSLEGGEAFF
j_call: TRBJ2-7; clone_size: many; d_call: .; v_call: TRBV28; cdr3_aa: CASSLLGVAYEQYF
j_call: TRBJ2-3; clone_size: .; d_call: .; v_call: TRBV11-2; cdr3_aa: CASSLAGVLFTSTDTQYF
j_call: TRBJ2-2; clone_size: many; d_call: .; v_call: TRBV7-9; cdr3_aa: CASSSVGGPGELFF
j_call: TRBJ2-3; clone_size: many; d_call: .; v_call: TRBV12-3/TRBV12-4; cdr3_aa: CASSLGRIVMDTQYF
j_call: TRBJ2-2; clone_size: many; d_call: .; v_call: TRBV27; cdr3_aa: CASSFMSGDGTGELFF
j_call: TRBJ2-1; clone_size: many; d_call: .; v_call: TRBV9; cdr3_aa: CASSVGGEQFF
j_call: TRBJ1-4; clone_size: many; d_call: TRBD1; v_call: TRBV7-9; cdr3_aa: CASSLAGQGANEKLFF
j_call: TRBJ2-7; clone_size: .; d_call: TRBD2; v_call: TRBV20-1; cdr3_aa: CSPAFRGGPANTEQYF
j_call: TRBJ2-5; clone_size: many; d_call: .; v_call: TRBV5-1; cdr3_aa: CASSSQETQYF
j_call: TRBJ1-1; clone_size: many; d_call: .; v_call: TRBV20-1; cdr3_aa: CSASSRRLNTEAFF
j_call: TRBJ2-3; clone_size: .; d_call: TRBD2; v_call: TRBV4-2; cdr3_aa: CASSQPLAGGPTDTQYF
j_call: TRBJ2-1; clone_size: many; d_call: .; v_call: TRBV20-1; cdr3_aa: CSAPLTIRSSYNEQFF
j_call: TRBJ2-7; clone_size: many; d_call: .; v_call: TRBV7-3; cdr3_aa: CASSLGRNYEQYF
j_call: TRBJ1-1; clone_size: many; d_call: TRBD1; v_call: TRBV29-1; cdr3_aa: CSAGQGGTEAFF
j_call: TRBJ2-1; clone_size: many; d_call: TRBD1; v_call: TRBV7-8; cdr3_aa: CASSLEDRVRYNEQFF
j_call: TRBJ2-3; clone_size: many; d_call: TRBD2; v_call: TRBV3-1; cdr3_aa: CASSQVGGRGTDTQYF
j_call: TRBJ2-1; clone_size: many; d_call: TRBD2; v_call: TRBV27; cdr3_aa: CASSSITSGGPYNEQFF
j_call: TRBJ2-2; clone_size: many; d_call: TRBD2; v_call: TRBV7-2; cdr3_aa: CASSFAGGGKTGELFF
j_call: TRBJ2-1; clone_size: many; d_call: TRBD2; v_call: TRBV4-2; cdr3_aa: CASSESSGASYNEQFF
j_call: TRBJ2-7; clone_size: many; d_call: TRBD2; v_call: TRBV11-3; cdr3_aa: CASSSGTSGRHEQYF
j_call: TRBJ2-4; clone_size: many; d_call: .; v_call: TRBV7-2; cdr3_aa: CASSQAWGRAKNIQYF
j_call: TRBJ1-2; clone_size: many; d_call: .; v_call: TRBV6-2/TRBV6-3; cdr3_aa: CASLTRTDYGYTF
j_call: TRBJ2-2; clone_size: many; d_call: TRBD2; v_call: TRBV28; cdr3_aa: CASSPAGRPSNTGELFF
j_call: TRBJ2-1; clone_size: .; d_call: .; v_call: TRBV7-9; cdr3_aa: CASSLIEGGEQFF
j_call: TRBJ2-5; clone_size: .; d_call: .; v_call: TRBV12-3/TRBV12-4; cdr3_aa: CASSLSIRGLAQETQYF
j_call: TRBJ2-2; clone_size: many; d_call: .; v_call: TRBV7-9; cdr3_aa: CASSLGGRQNTGELFF
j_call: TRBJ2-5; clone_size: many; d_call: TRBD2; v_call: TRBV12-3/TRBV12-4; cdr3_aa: CASSLLGGAGETQYF
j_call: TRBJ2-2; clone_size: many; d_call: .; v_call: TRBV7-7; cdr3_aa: CASSLAFDTGELFF
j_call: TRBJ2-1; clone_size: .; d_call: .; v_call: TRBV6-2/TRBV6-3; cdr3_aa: CASSYSWGGSYNEQFF
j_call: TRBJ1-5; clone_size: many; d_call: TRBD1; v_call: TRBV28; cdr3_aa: CASNRGPNQPQHF
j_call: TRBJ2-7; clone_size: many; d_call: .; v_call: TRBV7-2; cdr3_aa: CASRTTGLYEQYF
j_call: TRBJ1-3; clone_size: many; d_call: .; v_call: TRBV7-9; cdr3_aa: CASLGALGNTIYF
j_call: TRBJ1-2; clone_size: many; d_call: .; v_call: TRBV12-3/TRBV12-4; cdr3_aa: CASSSSDFSHGYTF